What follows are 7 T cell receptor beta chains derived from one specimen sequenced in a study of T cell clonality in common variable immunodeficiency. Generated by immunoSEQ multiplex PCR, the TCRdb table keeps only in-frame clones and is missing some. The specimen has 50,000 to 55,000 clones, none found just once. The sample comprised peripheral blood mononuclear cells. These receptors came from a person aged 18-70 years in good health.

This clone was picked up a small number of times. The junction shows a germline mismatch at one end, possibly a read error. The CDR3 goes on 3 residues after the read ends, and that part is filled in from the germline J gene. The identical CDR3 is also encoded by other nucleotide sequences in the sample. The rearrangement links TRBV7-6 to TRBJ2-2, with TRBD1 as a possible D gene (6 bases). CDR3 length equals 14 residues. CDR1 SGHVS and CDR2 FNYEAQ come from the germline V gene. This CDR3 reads CASSLDRLNEKLFF. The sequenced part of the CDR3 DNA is TGCGCCAGCAGCTTAGACAGGCTAAACGAAAAG.

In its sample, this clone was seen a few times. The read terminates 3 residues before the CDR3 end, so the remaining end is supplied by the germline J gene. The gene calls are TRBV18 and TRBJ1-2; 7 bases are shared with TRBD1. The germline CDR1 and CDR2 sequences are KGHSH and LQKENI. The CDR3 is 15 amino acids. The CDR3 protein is CASSIQTGSYNDYTF. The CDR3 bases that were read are TGTGCCAGCTCAATACAGACAGGGTCCTACAATGAC.

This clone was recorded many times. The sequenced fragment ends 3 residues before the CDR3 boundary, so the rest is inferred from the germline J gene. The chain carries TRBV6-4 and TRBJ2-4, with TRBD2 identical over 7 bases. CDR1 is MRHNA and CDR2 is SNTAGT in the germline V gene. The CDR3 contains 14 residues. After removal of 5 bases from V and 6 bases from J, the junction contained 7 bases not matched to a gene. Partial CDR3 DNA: TGTGCCAGCAGTAGCAGGGAGGGGTCAAACATT. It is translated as CASSSREGSNI. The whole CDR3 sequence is CASSSREGSNIQYF.

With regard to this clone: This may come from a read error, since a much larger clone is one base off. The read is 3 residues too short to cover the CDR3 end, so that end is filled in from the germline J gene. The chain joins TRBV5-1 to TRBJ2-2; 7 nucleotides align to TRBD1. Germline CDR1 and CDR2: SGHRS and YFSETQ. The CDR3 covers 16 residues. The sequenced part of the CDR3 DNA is TGCGCCAGCAGCTTACGAACAGGGGCTGGGGCCAACGTG. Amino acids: CASSLRTGAGANV. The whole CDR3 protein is CASSLRTGAGANVLFF.

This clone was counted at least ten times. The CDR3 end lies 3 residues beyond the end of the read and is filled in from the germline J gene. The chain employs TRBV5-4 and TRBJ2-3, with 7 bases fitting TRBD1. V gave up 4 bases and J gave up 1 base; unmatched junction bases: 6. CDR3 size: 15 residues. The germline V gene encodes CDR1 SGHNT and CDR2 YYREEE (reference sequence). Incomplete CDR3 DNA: TGTGCCAGCAGCCACCGGGACAGAGGCACAGATACG. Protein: CASSHRDRGTDT. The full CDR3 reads CASSHRDRGTDTQYF.

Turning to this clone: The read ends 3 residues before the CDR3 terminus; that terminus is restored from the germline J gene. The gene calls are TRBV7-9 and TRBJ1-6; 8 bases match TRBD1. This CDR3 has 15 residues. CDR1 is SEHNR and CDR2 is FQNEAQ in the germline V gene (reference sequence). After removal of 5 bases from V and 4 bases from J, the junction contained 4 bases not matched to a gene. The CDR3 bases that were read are TGTGCCAGCAGCAATGGGACAGGATATAATTCACCC. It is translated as CASSNGTGYNSP. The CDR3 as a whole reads CASSNGTGYNSPLHF.

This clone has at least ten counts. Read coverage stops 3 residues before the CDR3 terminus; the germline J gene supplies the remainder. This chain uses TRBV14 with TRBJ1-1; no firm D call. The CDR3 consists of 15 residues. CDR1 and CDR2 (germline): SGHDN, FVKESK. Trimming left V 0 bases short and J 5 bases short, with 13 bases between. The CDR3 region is CASSQDLGWRTEAFF. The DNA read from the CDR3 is TGTGCCAGCAGCCAAGATCTTGGGTGGCGGACTGAA. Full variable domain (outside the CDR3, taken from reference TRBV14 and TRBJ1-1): EAGVTQFPSHSVIEKGQTVTLRCDPISGHDNLYWYRRVMGKEIKFLLHFVKESKQDESGMPNNRFLAERTGGTYSTLKVQPAELEDSGVYFCASSQDLGWRTEAFFGQGTRLTVV.